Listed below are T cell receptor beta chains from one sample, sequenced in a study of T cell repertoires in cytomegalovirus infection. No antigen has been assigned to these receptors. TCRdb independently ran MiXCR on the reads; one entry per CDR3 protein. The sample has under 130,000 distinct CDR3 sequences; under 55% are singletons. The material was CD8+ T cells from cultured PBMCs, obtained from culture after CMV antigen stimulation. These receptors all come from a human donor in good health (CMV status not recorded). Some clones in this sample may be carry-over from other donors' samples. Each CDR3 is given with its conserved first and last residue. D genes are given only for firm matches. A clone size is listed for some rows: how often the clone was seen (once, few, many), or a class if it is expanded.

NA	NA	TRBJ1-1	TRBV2	CASRSGVAFF	TGTGCCAGCAGGTCAGGGGTAGCTTTCTTT
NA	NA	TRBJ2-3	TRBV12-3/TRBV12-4	CASSWGGTDTQYF	TGTGCCAGCAGTTGGGGGGGCACAGATACGCAGTATTTT
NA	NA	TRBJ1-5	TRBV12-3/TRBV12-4	CASSSVRLAQPQHF	TGTGCCAGCAGTAGCGTAAGATTAGCTCAGCCCCAGCATTTT
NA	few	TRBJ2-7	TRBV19	CASSIVPGSGEQYF	TGTGCCAGTAGTATAGTTCCAGGGTCGGGCGAGCAGTACTTC
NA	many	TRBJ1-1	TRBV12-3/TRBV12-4	CASSLAGAGVTEAFF	TGTGCCAGCAGTCTAGCGGGCGCAGGGGTAACCGAAGCTTTCTTT
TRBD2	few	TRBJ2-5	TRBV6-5	CASSYSGLALETQYF	TGTGCCAGCAGTTACTCGGGACTAGCGTTGGAGACCCAGTACTTC
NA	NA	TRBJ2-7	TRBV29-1	CSATDGEGEQYF	TGCAGCGCCACGGACGGAGAGGGAGAGCAGTACTTC
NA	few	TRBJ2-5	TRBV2	CASSGGQGQETQYF	TGTGCCAGCAGTGGTGGTCAGGGGCAAGAGACCCAGTACTTC
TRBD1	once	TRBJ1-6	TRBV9	CASSTGQGASPLHF	TGTGCCAGCAGCACTGGACAGGGAGCTTCACCCCTCCACTTT
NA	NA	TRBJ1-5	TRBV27	CASSLRAFGNQPQHF	TGTGCCAGCAGCCTAAGGGCGTTTGGGAATCAGCCCCAGCATTTT
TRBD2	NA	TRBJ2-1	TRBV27	CASSPLTSGGGFDNEQFF	TGTGCCAGCAGTCCCCTCACTAGCGGGGGGGGGTTTGACAATGAGCAGTTCTTC
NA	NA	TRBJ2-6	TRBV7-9	CASSSQGANVLTF	TGTGCCAGCAGCTCCCAGGGGGCCAACGTCCTGACTTTC
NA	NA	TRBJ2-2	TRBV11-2	CASSSNPYTGELFF	TGTGCCAGCAGCTCAAATCCTTACACCGGGGAGCTGTTTTTT
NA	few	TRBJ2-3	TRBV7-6	CASSLGAWGADTQYF	TGTGCCAGCAGCTTAGGGGCCTGGGGGGCCGATACGCAGTATTTT
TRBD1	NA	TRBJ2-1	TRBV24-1	CATSDSTTGHEQFF	TGTGCCACCAGTGACTCTACGACAGGGCATGAGCAGTTCTTC
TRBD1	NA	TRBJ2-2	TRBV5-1	CASNEGALHPGELFF	TGCGCCAGCAACGAGGGGGCGCTGCATCCCGGGGAGCTGTTTTTT
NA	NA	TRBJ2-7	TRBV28	CASRMRGSFYEQYF	TGTGCCAGCAGAATGCGGGGCAGTTTTTACGAGCAGTACTTC
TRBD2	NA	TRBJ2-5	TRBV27	CASSFFPSGVQEIQYF	TGTGCCAGCAGTTTTTTCCCTAGCGGGGTACAAGAGATCCAGTACTTC
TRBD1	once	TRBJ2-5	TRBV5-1	CASKGQGAGETQYF	TGCGCCAGCAAGGGACAGGGGGCCGGAGAGACCCAGTACTTC
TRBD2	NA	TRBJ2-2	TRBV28	CASSSRTSGVTTGELFF	TGTGCCAGCAGTTCCCGGACTAGCGGGGTCACGACCGGGGAGCTGTTTTTT
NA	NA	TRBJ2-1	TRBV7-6	CASSSADPSTDEQFF	TGTGCCAGCAGCTCAGCGGACCCCTCTACTGATGAGCAGTTCTTC
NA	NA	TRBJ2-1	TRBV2	CASGGTSEQFF	TGTGCCAGCGGAGGGACTTCGGAGCAGTTCTTC
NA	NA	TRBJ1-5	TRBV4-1	CASSQDRGSNQPQHF	TGCGCCAGCAGCCAAGATCGGGGGTCCAATCAGCCCCAGCATTTT
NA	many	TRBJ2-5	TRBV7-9	CASGDAYQETQYF	TGTGCCAGCGGGGATGCGTACCAAGAGACCCAGTACTTC
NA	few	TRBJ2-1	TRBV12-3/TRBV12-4	CASSPDWGSYNEQFF	TGTGCCAGCAGTCCTGACTGGGGCTCCTACAATGAGCAGTTCTTC
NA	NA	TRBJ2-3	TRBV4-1	CASSQDEADTQYF	TGCGCCAGCAGCCAAGACGAGGCAGATACGCAGTATTTT
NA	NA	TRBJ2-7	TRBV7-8	CASGAEYEQYF	TGTGCCAGCGGGGCCGAATACGAGCAGTACTTC
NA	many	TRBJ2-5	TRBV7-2	CASSPPAGQETQYF	TGTGCCAGCAGCCCGCCGGCGGGGCAAGAGACCCAGTACTTC
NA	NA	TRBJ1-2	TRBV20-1	CSAHRVVNYGYTF	TGCAGTGCTCACAGGGTCGTAAACTATGGCTACACCTTC
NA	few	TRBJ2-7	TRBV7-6	CASSLGAGNEQYF	TGTGCCAGCAGCTTAGGGGCAGGGAACGAGCAGTACTTC
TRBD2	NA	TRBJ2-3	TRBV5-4	CASSWTSETDTQYF	TGTGCCAGCAGCTGGACTAGCGAAACAGATACGCAGTATTTT
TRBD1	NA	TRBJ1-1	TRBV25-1	CASSGGQGGVNTEAFF	TGTGCCAGCAGTGGGGGACAGGGCGGTGTGAACACTGAAGCTTTCTTT
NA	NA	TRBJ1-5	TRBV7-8	CASSLSGGLEPQHF	TGTGCCAGCAGCCTATCCGGGGGCTTGGAGCCCCAGCATTTT
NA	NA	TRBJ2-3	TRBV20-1	CSASSGADTQYF	TGCAGTGCTTCCTCGGGTGCAGATACGCAGTATTTT
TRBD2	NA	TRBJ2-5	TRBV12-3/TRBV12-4	CASSSKTSGGQETQYF	TGTGCCAGCAGCTCCAAGACTAGCGGGGGACAAGAGACCCAGTACTTC
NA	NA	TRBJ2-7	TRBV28	CASSLREGAYEQYF	TGTGCCAGCAGTTTAAGGGAGGGGGCCTACGAGCAGTACTTC
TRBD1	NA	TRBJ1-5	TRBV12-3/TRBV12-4	CASSSDRVNQPQHF	TGTGCCAGCAGTTCGGACAGGGTAAATCAGCCCCAGCATTTT
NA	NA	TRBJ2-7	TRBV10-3	CAITSGTSYEQYF	TGTGCCATCACGTCAGGGACCTCCTACGAGCAGTACTTC
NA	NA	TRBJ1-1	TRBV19	CASSLVALNTEAFF	TGTGCCAGTAGCCTAGTAGCCCTGAACACTGAAGCTTTCTTT
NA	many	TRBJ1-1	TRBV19	CASKVGRWTEAFF	TGTGCCAGTAAGGTCGGGAGATGGACTGAAGCTTTCTTT
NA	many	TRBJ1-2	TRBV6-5	CASSPGATANYGYTF	TGTGCCAGCAGTCCGGGAGCCACTGCGAACTATGGCTACACCTTC
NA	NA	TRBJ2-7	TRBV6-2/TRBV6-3	CASTGGDTYEQYF	TGTGCCAGCACGGGCGGGGACACCTACGAGCAGTACTTC
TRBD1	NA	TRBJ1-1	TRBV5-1	CASSWTGPNTEAFF	TGCGCCAGCAGCTGGACAGGTCCGAACACTGAAGCTTTCTTT
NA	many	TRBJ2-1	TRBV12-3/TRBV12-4	CASIQGGEQFF	TGTGCCTCCATCCAAGGGGGGGAGCAGTTCTTC
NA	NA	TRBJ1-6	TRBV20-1	CSAREGSNSPLHF	TGCAGTGCTAGAGAGGGTTCAAATTCACCCCTCCACTTT
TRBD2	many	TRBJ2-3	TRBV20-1	CSAFGGGLDTQYF	TGCAGTGCTTTCGGGGGGGGTTTAGATACGCAGTATTTT
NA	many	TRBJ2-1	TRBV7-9	CASSPPDNPYNEQFF	TGTGCCAGCAGCCCCCCAGATAACCCGTACAATGAGCAGTTCTTC
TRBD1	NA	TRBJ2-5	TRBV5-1	CASSPTDRVHGETQYF	TGCGCCAGCAGCCCCACGGACAGGGTGCATGGTGAGACCCAGTACTTC